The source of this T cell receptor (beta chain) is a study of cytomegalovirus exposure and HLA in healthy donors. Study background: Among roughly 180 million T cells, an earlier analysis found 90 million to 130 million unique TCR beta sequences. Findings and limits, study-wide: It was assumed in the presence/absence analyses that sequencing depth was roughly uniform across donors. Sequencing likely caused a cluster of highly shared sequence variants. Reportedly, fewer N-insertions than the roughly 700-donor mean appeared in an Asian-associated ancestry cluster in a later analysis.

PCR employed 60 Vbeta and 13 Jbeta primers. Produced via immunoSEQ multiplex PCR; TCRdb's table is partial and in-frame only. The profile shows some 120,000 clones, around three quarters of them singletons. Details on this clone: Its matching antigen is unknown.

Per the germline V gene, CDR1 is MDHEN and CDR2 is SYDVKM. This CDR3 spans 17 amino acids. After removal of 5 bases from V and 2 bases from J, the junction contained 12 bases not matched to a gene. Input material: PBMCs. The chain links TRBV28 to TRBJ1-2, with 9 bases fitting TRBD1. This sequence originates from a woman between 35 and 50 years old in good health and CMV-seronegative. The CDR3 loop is CASSRSRTGARNYGYTF. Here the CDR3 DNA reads TGTGCCAGCAGTAGATCGAGGACAGGGGCTAGGAACTATGGCTACACCTTC.